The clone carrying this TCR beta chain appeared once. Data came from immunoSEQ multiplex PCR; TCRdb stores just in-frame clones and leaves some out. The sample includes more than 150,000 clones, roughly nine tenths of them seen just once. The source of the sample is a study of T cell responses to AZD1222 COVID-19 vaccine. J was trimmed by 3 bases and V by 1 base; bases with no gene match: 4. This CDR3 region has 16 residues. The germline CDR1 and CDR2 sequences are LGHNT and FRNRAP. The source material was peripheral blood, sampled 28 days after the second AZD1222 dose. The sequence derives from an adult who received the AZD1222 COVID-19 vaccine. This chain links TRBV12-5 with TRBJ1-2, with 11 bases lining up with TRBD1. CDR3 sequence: CASGLAGQGAYYGYTF. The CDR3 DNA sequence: TGTGCTAGTGGTTTGGCTGGACAGGGGGCTTACTATGGCTACACCTTC. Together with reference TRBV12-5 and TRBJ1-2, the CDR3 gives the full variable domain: DARVTQTPRHKVTEMGQEVTMRCQPILGHNTVFWYRQTMMQGLELLAYFRNRAPLDDSGMPKDRFSAEMPDATLATLKIQPSEPRDSAVYFCASGLAGQGAYYGYTFGSGTRLTVV.